These 28 T cell receptor beta chains share one sample of origin, sequenced in a study of PD-L1 blockade in urothelial cancer. Time point reported: peripheral blood 6 weeks after treatment start. Here immunoSEQ multiplex PCR was the method, and the copy in TCRdb shows in-frame clones only, minus some. The sample contains tens of thousands of clones, approximately 81% of which appear only once. This sample comprised PBMCs, obtained around atezolizumab (anti-PD-L1) treatment. Source of these receptors: a man between 70 and 80 years old with urothelial cancer.

In its sample, this clone was seen once. CDR3 protein: CASSVIASGSHNEQFF. The DNA for the CDR3 is TGTGCCAGCAGTGTGATTGCTAGCGGGAGCCACAATGAGCAGTTCTTC. The V call is TRBV2, the J call TRBJ2-1; 10 bases map to TRBD2. V gave up 4 bases and J gave up 5 bases; unmatched junction bases: 8. The CDR3 length is 16 residues. Germline values: CDR1 SNHLY, CDR2 FYNNEI.

V and J are TRBV2 and TRBJ2-3; D remains ambiguous. V dropped 7 bases and J dropped 3 bases, with 8 bases sitting between them. Germline V gives CDR1 SNHLY, CDR2 FYNNEI. The CDR3 totals 12 residues. The CDR3 loop reads CASNGDTDTQYF. CDR3 nucleotides: TGTGCCAGCAATGGAGATACAGATACGCAGTATTTT.

The rearrangement uses TRBV5-1 and TRBJ2-7; TRBD2 matches 8 bases. The J segment lost 0 bases and the V segment lost 7 bases, leaving 6 bases of the junction unmatched. The CDR3 sequence is 14 residues long. Germline V CDR1 and CDR2: SGHRS, YFSETQ. The CDR3 loop reads CASGSGLVSYEQYF. Written as DNA, the CDR3 is TGCGCCAGCGGTTCGGGACTAGTCTCCTACGAGCAGTACTTC.

DNA for the CDR3: TGTGCCAGCAGCTACGGGACAGATTACTACGAGCAGTACTTC. Residues: CASSYGTDYYEQYF. V is TRBV5-8 and J is TRBJ2-7; 7 bases agree with TRBD1. The ends lost 3 bases at V and 3 bases at J; junction bases unmatched: 6. Germline V gene data show CDR1 as SGHTS and CDR2 as YDEGEE. The CDR3 runs 14 residues.

The chain couples TRBV7-9 to TRBJ1-1; possible D gene TRBD1, 6 bases. Trimming removed 0 bases from V and 6 bases from J, with 23 bases in between. The CDR3 runs to 18 residues. Germline V gives CDR1 SEHNR, CDR2 FQNEAQ (reference sequence). CDR3 loop: CASSLAKSSGRGGPEAFF. As DNA, the CDR3 is TGTGCCAGCAGCTTAGCGAAATCATCAGGCAGGGGTGGCCCTGAAGCTTTCTTT.

This clone was observed a single time. V is TRBV5-1 and J is TRBJ2-7, with 11 nucleotides matching TRBD1. The CDR3 runs 15 residues. V was clipped by 4 bases and J by 3 bases; unmatched bases: 6. Germline V CDR1 and CDR2: SGHRS, YFSETQ. This chain's CDR3 is CASSQGTGGFYEQYF. For the CDR3, the DNA is TGCGCCAGCAGCCAAGGGACAGGGGGGTTCTACGAGCAGTACTTC.

The chain joins TRBV4-3 to TRBJ2-4, with 10 bases that match TRBD1. The CDR3 is 14 amino acids. Losses at the gene ends were 2 bases for V and 8 bases for J; bases not matched to a gene: 3. Germline CDR1 is LGHNA and CDR2 is YSLEER. CDR3 sequence reads: CASSQRTGGDIQYF. The CDR3 nucleotides are TGCGCCAGCAGCCAACGGACAGGGGGGGACATTCAGTACTTC.

The chain joins TRBV6-6 to TRBJ1-4; no clear D gene. The length of the CDR3 is 13 residues. V was clipped by 8 bases and J by 8 bases, with 15 bases between them. Germline CDR1 is MNHNY and CDR2 is SVGAGI (reference sequence). CDR3 sequence: CASRTSEWEKLFF. CDR3 nucleotides: TGTGCCAGCCGAACGTCTGAGTGGGAAAAACTGTTTTTT.

The CDR3: CASSQDAGSRQPQHF. The CDR3 region has the DNA TGTGCCAGCAGCCAGGACGCGGGGTCTCGTCAGCCCCAGCATTTT. The chain has TRBV4-2 and TRBJ1-5; no clear D gene. V was shortened by 3 bases and J by 6 bases, with 15 bases between the two germline ends. The CDR3 extends over 15 amino acids. Looked up from germline, CDR1 is LGHNA and CDR2 is YNFKEQ.

CDR3: CASNGIGTDTQYF. CDR3 DNA sequence: TGTGCCAGCAACGGTATCGGCACAGATACGCAGTATTTT. This chain connects TRBV2 to TRBJ2-3; D is unclear. The CDR3 contains 13 residues. The germline gives CDR1 SNHLY, CDR2 FYNNEI. Trimming removed 7 bases at V and 1 base at J, with 9 bases between.

This clone has just one count. This sequence joins TRBV5-5 and TRBJ2-7, with a possible D match to TRBD2 (7 bases). The CDR3 runs 16 residues. CDR1 SGHKS and CDR2 YYEKEE come from the germline V gene (reference sequence). V gave up 2 bases and J gave up 7 bases, with 22 bases separating them. DNA for the CDR3: TGTGCCAGCAGCTTCTCGGGGGGCGCGAAATTGAGGGAGCAGTACTTC. Translating gives CASSFSGGAKLREQYF.

J is TRBJ2-5 and V is TRBV11-3; D is possibly TRBD2 (6 bases). V shed 2 bases and J shed 2 bases, with 15 bases lying between them. Germline CDR1 SGHNT, CDR2 YENEEA. This CDR3 is built from 16 residues. The CDR3 is CASSLWPEGLQETQYF. In nucleotides, the CDR3 is TGTGCCAGCAGCTTATGGCCGGAGGGGTTACAAGAGACCCAGTACTTC.

V gene TRBV7-2 combines with J gene TRBJ2-7, with 7 bases lining up with TRBD2. Trimming removed 0 bases from V and 3 bases from J; junction bases left unmatched: 2. CDR1 and CDR2 (germline): SGHTA, FQGNSA. The length of the CDR3 is 14 residues. Here the CDR3 reads CASSLAAGNYEQYF. The CDR3, as DNA: TGTGCCAGCAGCTTAGCAGCGGGAAACTACGAGCAGTACTTC.

The rearrangement links TRBV14 to TRBJ2-1, with D maybe TRBD1 (5 bases). V lost 0 bases to trimming and J lost 5 bases, with 14 bases between them. Germline CDR1 SGHDN, CDR2 FVKESK. CDR3 length equals 16 residues. CDR3 protein: CASSQEAGHKNNEQFF. Here the CDR3 DNA reads TGTGCCAGCAGCCAAGAGGCCGGACACAAGAACAATGAGCAGTTCTTC.

The CDR3 sequence is CASSQRGTTGNQPQHF. The DNA of the CDR3 is TGTGCCAGCAGCCAAAGGGGGACGACAGGGAATCAGCCCCAGCATTTT. This chain uses TRBV4-2 with TRBJ1-5; 7 nucleotides match TRBD1. Germline CDR1 and CDR2: LGHNA and YNFKEQ. V lost 2 bases and J lost 4; bases outside the gene matches: 8. The CDR3 is made up of 16 amino acids.

This clone has only a few counts. The V call is TRBV5-1, the J call TRBJ2-7, with D possibly matching TRBD1 (6 bases). The CDR3 has 12 residues. The germline gives CDR1 SGHRS, CDR2 YFSETQ. V lost 3 bases to trimming and J lost 3 bases, with 7 bases between them. The CDR3: CASSSQGYEQYF. CDR3 DNA: TGCGCCAGCAGCTCACAGGGCTACGAGCAGTACTTC.

The chain recombines TRBV6-1 with TRBJ2-3, with D possibly matching TRBD2 (5 bases). Trimming shortened V by 1 base and J by 3 bases, and 5 bases separated the two germline ends. The CDR3 consists of 13 residues. Germline V gene lookup returns CDR1 MNHNS and CDR2 SASEGT. CDR3 protein: CASSEVATDTQYF. CDR3 nucleotide sequence: TGTGCCAGCAGTGAAGTAGCGACAGATACGCAGTATTTT.

The chain joins TRBV2 to TRBJ1-3, with unresolved D. V was trimmed by 4 bases and J by 0 bases, leaving 13 bases between them. This CDR3 is built from 16 residues. Germline V gene data show CDR1 as SNHLY and CDR2 as FYNNEI. The CDR3 region is CASSVDGDYSGNTIYF. The DNA of the CDR3 is TGTGCCAGCAGTGTCGACGGCGACTACTCTGGAAACACCATATATTTT.

The CDR3 DNA follows: TGTGCCAGCAGCGTAGGTCTAGGACTCGTGTCCGGGGAGCTGTTTTTT. This encodes CASSVGLGLVSGELFF. V and J are TRBV9 and TRBJ2-2; D might be TRBD2 (5 bases). The CDR3 runs 16 residues. V lost 0 bases to trimming and J lost 6 bases, with 15 bases between them. Germline values: CDR1 SGDLS, CDR2 YYNGEE.

The chain joins TRBV4-1 to TRBJ2-7; no firm D call. Between the trimmed V and J ends, which lost 4 bases and 2 bases, there was a span of 9 bases. The CDR3 has 13 residues. Per germline, CDR1 MGHRA and CDR2 YSYEKL. CDR3 DNA: TGCGCCAGCAGCCCTCGACAAGCCTACGAGCAGTACTTC. Translation: CASSPRQAYEQYF.

The CDR3 region is CASSLGRSFSGNTIYF. CDR3 bases: TGTGCCAGCAGCTTGGGACGGAGCTTCTCTGGAAACACCATATATTTT. The gene calls are TRBV5-4 and TRBJ1-3; D unresolved. The CDR3 contains 16 residues. Germline values: CDR1 SGHNT, CDR2 YYREEE (reference sequence). V lost 0 bases and J 0 bases, leaving 10 bases between the germline ends.

V is TRBV11-2 and J is TRBJ2-3; D possibly corresponds to TRBD1 (6 bases). CDR3 size: 14 residues. CDR1 SGHAT and CDR2 FQNNGV come from the germline V gene. V lost 0 bases to trimming and J lost 4 bases, with 8 bases between them. The CDR3 sequence is CASSLDTGSDTQYF. The DNA for the CDR3 is TGTGCCAGCAGCTTAGATACAGGGTCAGATACGCAGTATTTT.

This clone occurred a few times. The chain employs TRBV5-4 and TRBJ1-1; no firm D call. V was clipped by 0 bases and J by 8 bases, with 8 bases between them. The CDR3 extends over 12 amino acids. The germline gives CDR1 SGHNT, CDR2 YYREEE (reference sequence). The CDR3 bases are TGTGCCAGCAGCTTGGTGGAGCAGGAAGCTTTCTTT. Protein sequence: CASSLVEQEAFF.

Here the CDR3 DNA reads TGTGCCACCAGCAGAGAAGGGGTAGCGGGAGGCCTTCAAGAGACCCAGTACTTC. This codes for CATSREGVAGGLQETQYF. The chain recombines TRBV15 with TRBJ2-5; 10 bases agree with TRBD2. The germline CDR1 and CDR2 sequences are LNHNV and YYDKDF (reference sequence). This CDR3 contains 18 residues. The junction had 9 bases not matched to a gene; V was cut back by 0 bases and J by 2 bases.

The rearrangement uses TRBV7-8 and TRBJ1-1; D remains ambiguous. Germline CDR1 and CDR2: SGHVS and FQNEAQ. V dropped 4 bases and J dropped 2 bases, with 8 bases sitting between them. The CDR3 is 13 residues long. CDR3 in amino acids: CASSSRGNTEAFF. CDR3 bases: TGTGCCAGCAGCTCCCGGGGAAACACTGAAGCTTTCTTT.

The chain links TRBV28 to TRBJ1-2; 7 bases map to TRBD1. J lost 3 bases, V lost 2 bases, and 12 bases had no gene match. CDR3 length: 17 amino acids. CDR1 and CDR2 from the germline V gene are MDHEN and SYDVKM. CDR3 coding DNA: TGTGCCAGCAGTTTACCTGGGCAGGAGGGGGCTTACTATGGCTACACCTTC. It specifies CASSLPGQEGAYYGYTF.

The chain is built from TRBV5-1 and TRBJ2-7; tentatively, D is TRBD2 (6 bases). V lost 0 bases and J lost 4, with 11 bases in between. CDR1 and CDR2 from the germline V gene are SGHRS and YFSETQ. The CDR3 is 14 amino acids. In nucleotides, the CDR3 is TGCGCCAGCAGCTTGGGGACTGCGGGGTACGAGCAGTACTTC. This codes for CASSLGTAGYEQYF.

CDR3 sequence reads: CASSSVGGTGELFF. The CDR3 DNA reads as TGTGCCAGCAGCTCCGTGGGGGGAACCGGGGAGCTGTTTTTT. The chain is built from TRBV7-9 and TRBJ2-2; D perhaps matches TRBD2 (6 bases). Trimming took 4 bases from V and 5 from J, leaving 11 bases between them. CDR1 SEHNR and CDR2 FQNEAQ come from the germline V gene (reference sequence). The CDR3 consists of 14 residues.